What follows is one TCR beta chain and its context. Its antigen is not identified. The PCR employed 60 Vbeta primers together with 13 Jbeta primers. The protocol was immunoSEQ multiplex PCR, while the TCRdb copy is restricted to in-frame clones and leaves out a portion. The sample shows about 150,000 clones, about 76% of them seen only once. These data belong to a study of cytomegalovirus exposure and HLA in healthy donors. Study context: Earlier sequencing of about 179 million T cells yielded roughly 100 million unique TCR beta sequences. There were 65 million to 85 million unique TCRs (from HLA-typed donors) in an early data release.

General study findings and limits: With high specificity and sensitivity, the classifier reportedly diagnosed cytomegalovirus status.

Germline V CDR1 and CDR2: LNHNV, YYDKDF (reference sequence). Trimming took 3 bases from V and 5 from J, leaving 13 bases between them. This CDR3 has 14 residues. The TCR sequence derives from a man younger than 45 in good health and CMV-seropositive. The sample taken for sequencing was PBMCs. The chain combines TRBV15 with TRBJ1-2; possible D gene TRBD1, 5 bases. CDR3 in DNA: TGTGCCACCAGCAGGGGGCCTTTGGGGTATGGCTACACCTTC. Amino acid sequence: CATSRGPLGYGYTF.